This T cell receptor (beta chain) derives from a study of breast tumors, draining lymph nodes, adjacent tissues (dated by TCRdb to the mid-2010s). For the study in its entirety: The study compared TCR beta repertoires across tumor, adjacent nontumor tissue and axillary lymph nodes from breast cancer patients. In human breast cancer, the study set out to evaluate how tumor, surrounding tissue and draining lymph node repertoires relate to one another and whether T cells may move between these sites. General conclusions and limits of the study: A scenario in which most tumor T cells derive from the lymph node and then expand within tumor tissue was judged to be consistent with the data. Tumor T-cell repertoires showed less diversity than lymph node repertoires and more diversity than nontumor tissue repertoires, and tumor T-cell repertoires showed preferential V and J gene usage. The similarity between tumor and nontumor tissue repertoires was significantly greater in luminal-like breast cancer than in basal-like breast cancer. The conclusion that tumor T cells originate in lymph nodes was presented as consistent with a hypothesis rather than as directly demonstrated.

For this clonotype: Its binding antigen is unknown. It has no much larger one-base neighbor in the sample; base qualities were not kept.

Sequencing relied on an Illumina HiSeq 2000. Multiplex PCR amplification was used to generate the TCR beta chain libraries. The amplified TCR beta chain products were analyzed by high-throughput sequencing. Through fastp at Q25 and MiXCR, TCRdb rebuilt clones from the public reads, retaining in-frame beta chains. CDR3 protein duplicates are merged, each entry listing the most common genes and DNA. The sample yields about 200,000 distinct CDR3 sequences; 25% to 40% were counted once. The top ten constitute roughly 4% of the sample. The axillary draining lymph nodes of breast cancer patients were the source of the lymph node samples. The source material was axillary lymph node tissue. This sequence originates from a female donor with breast cancer. Some clones in this sample may be carry-over from other donors' samples.

The CDR3 protein is CSARDAGGGSYEQYF. The nucleotides are TGCAGTGCTAGAGATGCGGGGGGGGGCTCCTACGAGCAGTACTTC. The V gene is TRBV20-1 and the J gene is TRBJ2-7, and TRBD2 aligns with 9 junction nucleotides. The cysteine opens and the phenylalanine closes a CDR3 of 15 amino acids. This entry keeps only the CDR3 DNA: 45 bases, framed from base 1. CDR1 DFQATT and CDR2 SNEGSKA are derived from the germline V gene (reference sequence). The germline V end is reduced by 0 bases and the J end by 0 bases; junction bases left unmatched: 3.